The rows below give T cell receptor beta chains drawn from one sample of a study of CD8 T cells in Susac syndrome. TCRdb fed the immunoSEQ multiplex PCR reads into MiXCR, producing one record per CDR3 protein. This sample has approximately 190,000 distinct CDR3 sequences; approximately 96% occur once, and the top ten carry approximately 0.089%. The sequenced material came from CD4+ T cells from PBMCs. Receptors were obtained from a human donor with Susac syndrome. Each CDR3 is given with its conserved first and last residue.

j_call: TRBJ1-6; v_call: TRBV6-1; cdr3_length: 13; cdr3_aa: CASIEQTHSPLHF
j_call: TRBJ1-1; v_call: TRBV29-1; cdr3_length: 14; cdr3_aa: CSVRRTGEGPEAFF
j_call: TRBJ1-2; v_call: TRBV10-3; cdr3_length: 14; cdr3_aa: CATQGGAHNYGYTF
j_call: TRBJ2-2; v_call: TRBV29-1; cdr3_length: 13; cdr3_aa: CSVARAATGELFF
j_call: TRBJ1-2; v_call: TRBV6-5; cdr3_length: 12; cdr3_aa: CASSWTGEGYTF
j_call: TRBJ2-7; v_call: TRBV18; cdr3_length: 14; cdr3_aa: CASSLGTASYEQYF
j_call: TRBJ2-7; v_call: TRBV29-1; cdr3_length: 13; cdr3_aa: CSVDGVGSYEQYF
j_call: TRBJ2-2; v_call: TRBV6-2/TRBV6-3; cdr3_length: 12; cdr3_aa: CASGDPFGELFF
j_call: TRBJ2-3; v_call: TRBV18; cdr3_length: 15; cdr3_aa: CASSPQAGSGDTQYF
j_call: TRBJ2-5; v_call: TRBV3-1; cdr3_length: 16; cdr3_aa: CASSQDGTRREETQYF
j_call: TRBJ2-5; v_call: TRBV12-3/TRBV12-4; cdr3_length: 15; cdr3_aa: CASSRLMGGQETQYF
j_call: TRBJ1-3; v_call: TRBV5-1; cdr3_length: 18; cdr3_aa: CASSLAVPGSLTGNTIYF
j_call: TRBJ1-5; v_call: TRBV6-6; cdr3_length: 14; cdr3_aa: CASRAGVGNQPQHF
j_call: TRBJ1-2; v_call: TRBV7-2; cdr3_length: 13; cdr3_aa: CASSLAESYGYTF
j_call: TRBJ1-5; v_call: TRBV2; cdr3_length: 13; cdr3_aa: CASSVTGVQPQHF
j_call: TRBJ1-1; v_call: TRBV6-5; cdr3_length: 16; cdr3_aa: CASSYQLGAGRTEAFF
j_call: TRBJ1-2; v_call: TRBV30; cdr3_length: 15; cdr3_aa: CAWSEEAGPEYGYTF
j_call: TRBJ1-2; v_call: TRBV6-5; cdr3_length: 15; cdr3_aa: CASSKNPGQHYGYTF
j_call: TRBJ1-1; v_call: TRBV29-1; cdr3_length: 13; cdr3_aa: CSVAGTVNTEAFF
j_call: TRBJ1-4; v_call: TRBV30; cdr3_length: 13; cdr3_aa: CAWSPSTYEKLFF
j_call: TRBJ2-5; v_call: TRBV3-1; cdr3_length: 19; cdr3_aa: CASSQDLSGGVRWKETQYF
j_call: TRBJ1-5; v_call: TRBV20-1; cdr3_length: 14; cdr3_aa: CSASQDSLNQPQHF
j_call: TRBJ2-2; v_call: TRBV6-5; cdr3_length: 16; cdr3_aa: CASSYPLGQGTGELFF
j_call: TRBJ1-2; v_call: TRBV7-2; cdr3_length: 15; cdr3_aa: CASSFGWDGFYGYTF
j_call: TRBJ2-3; v_call: TRBV2; cdr3_length: 16; cdr3_aa: CASSSTSGGAADTQYF
j_call: TRBJ2-2; v_call: TRBV2; cdr3_length: 15; cdr3_aa: CASSHDSQGTGELFF
j_call: TRBJ2-1; v_call: TRBV7-3; cdr3_length: 16; cdr3_aa: CASSLARGTGSNEQFF
j_call: TRBJ1-1; v_call: TRBV6-6; cdr3_length: 13; cdr3_aa: CASSRPPNTEAFF
j_call: TRBJ2-2; v_call: TRBV18; cdr3_length: 17; cdr3_aa: CASSPLHRPGTTGELFF
j_call: TRBJ1-2; v_call: TRBV7-2; cdr3_length: 14; cdr3_aa: CASSPLGVDYGYTF
j_call: TRBJ2-3; v_call: TRBV14; cdr3_length: 18; cdr3_aa: CASSQWGRGGGSLDTQYF
j_call: TRBJ2-1; v_call: TRBV12-3/TRBV12-4; cdr3_length: 15; cdr3_aa: CASSLAGGGNNEQFF
j_call: TRBJ2-1; v_call: TRBV9; cdr3_length: 22; cdr3_aa: CASSEPTGGLGLAGGLGNEQFF
j_call: TRBJ1-5; v_call: TRBV4-3; cdr3_length: 17; cdr3_aa: CASSQDFLQGRGQPQHF
j_call: TRBJ1-5; v_call: TRBV2; cdr3_length: 13; cdr3_aa: CASSEGRNQPQHF
j_call: TRBJ2-1; v_call: TRBV7-3; cdr3_length: 13; cdr3_aa: CASSAPNGEEQFF
j_call: TRBJ2-6; v_call: TRBV19; cdr3_length: 16; cdr3_aa: CASSGETGTGANVLTF
j_call: TRBJ2-2; v_call: TRBV11-3; cdr3_length: 12; cdr3_aa: CATRSVTGELFF
j_call: TRBJ1-6; v_call: TRBV5-1; cdr3_length: 14; cdr3_aa: CASSSQGGNSPLHF
j_call: TRBJ2-3; v_call: TRBV14; cdr3_length: 15; cdr3_aa: CASSGLAGGPNTQYF
j_call: TRBJ2-1; v_call: TRBV30; cdr3_length: 13; cdr3_aa: CAWSSGTSSEQFF